The 20 T cell receptor beta chains below all came from one sample that was sequenced in a study of T cell repertoires in cytomegalovirus infection. These TCRs are of unknown antigen specificity. TCRdb recomputed calls from the reads with MiXCR, one row per CDR3 protein. The sample contains more than 95,000 distinct CDR3 sequences, 32% of which appear only once. Sequencing was performed on CD8+ T cells from cultured PBMCs, taken from culture after CMV antigen stimulation. The receptors come from a human donor in good health (CMV status not recorded). Some clones in this sample may be carry-over from other donors' samples.

This clonotype appeared many times. The DNA for the CDR3 is TGTGCCAGCAGCTCTCAGGGTAACTCTGGAAACACCATATATTTT. Amino acid sequence: CASSSQGNSGNTIYF. The chain has TRBV5-5 and TRBJ1-3, with D possibly matching TRBD1 (5 bases). Trimming took 3 bases from V and 0 from J, leaving 10 bases between them. This CDR3 contains 15 residues. Germline V gene data show CDR1 as SGHKS and CDR2 as YYEKEE (reference sequence).

Only one count was recorded for this clonotype. The chain uses TRBV9 and TRBJ2-5; 10 bases are shared with TRBD2. CDR1 and CDR2 from the germline V gene are SGDLS and YYNGEE. The CDR3 loop spans 15 amino acids. J lost 5 bases, V lost 3 bases, and 7 bases had no gene match. The CDR3 DNA reads TGTGCCAGCAGCGAAGAGCGGGGGGGCTGGGAGACCCAGTACTTC. Its protein is CASSEERGGWETQYF.

This clonotype was picked up a small number of times. The chain combines TRBV19 with TRBJ2-1; 10 bases match TRBD2. This CDR3 contains 15 residues. V shed 1 base and J 9 bases; nucleotides not matched to a gene: 6. Germline V CDR1 and CDR2: LNHDA, SQIVND (reference sequence). DNA of the CDR3: TGTGCCAGTAGTATAGGTCTAGCGGGGGCTCGTGAGCAGTTCTTC. Translation gives CASSIGLAGAREQFF.

This clonotype occurred many times. V is TRBV6-1 and J is TRBJ2-7; the match to TRBD1 covers 8 bases. In germline, CDR1 is MNHNS, CDR2 SASEGT. V lost 7 bases to trimming and J lost 6 bases; unmatched junction nucleotides: 11. The CDR3 totals 14 residues. In DNA, the CDR3 is TGTGCCAGCACCTTGGGACAGGAAATAGGCGAGCAGTACTTC. Translation gives CASTLGQEIGEQYF.

This clonotype was seen just once. This chain links TRBV2 with TRBJ2-1, with D perhaps matching TRBD2 (6 bases). Trimming took off 3 bases at V and 3 bases at J, with 12 bases between the two ends. Looked up from germline, CDR1 is SNHLY and CDR2 is FYNNEI. The CDR3 covers 15 residues. Written as DNA, the CDR3 is TGTGCCAGCAGTGAGATAGCGGCGGACTACAATGAGCAGTTCTTC. It translates to CASSEIAADYNEQFF.

In this sample, this clonotype turned up a few times. The gene calls are TRBV12-3 or TRBV12-4 and TRBJ1-2; D is undetermined. This CDR3 contains 12 residues. V lost 5 bases to trimming and J lost 4 bases, with 8 bases between them. CDR3 coding DNA: TGTGCCAGCAGTCCCGGGGTCTATGGCTACACCTTC. This sequence encodes CASSPGVYGYTF.

This clonotype was detected many times. V usage is TRBV5-4 and J usage is TRBJ1-4; 8 nucleotides align to TRBD1. The CDR3 is 15 amino acids. Germline V lookup: CDR1 SGHNT, CDR2 YYREEE (reference sequence). The junction had 9 bases not matched to a gene; V was cut back by 3 bases and J by 8 bases. CDR3 DNA: TGTGCCAGCAGCTCTCCTGACAGGGGTGGAGAAAAACTGTTTTTT. This sequence encodes CASSSPDRGGEKLFF.

This clonotype was observed a handful of times. The chain employs TRBV7-2 and TRBJ2-1; D is ambiguous. This CDR3 has 14 amino acids. The germline gives CDR1 SGHTA, CDR2 FQGNSA. Trimming stripped 1 base from V and 5 bases from J, with 9 bases between. The CDR3 region has the DNA TGTGCCAGCAGCTTAGTCACACAGCACAATGAGCAGTTCTTC. Residues: CASSLVTQHNEQFF.

This clonotype was seen a handful of times. The chain joins TRBV12-3 or TRBV12-4 to TRBJ2-7, with D perhaps matching TRBD2 (6 bases). V lost 2 bases and J 6 bases, leaving 17 bases between the germline ends. This CDR3 comprises 15 residues. CDR3 DNA: TGTGCCAGCAGTTTAATCGGGGGTCTGATGGGCGAGCAGTACTTC. Translation gives CASSLIGGLMGEQYF.

This clonotype was picked up a small number of times. The V call is TRBV6-6, the J call TRBJ1-1, with TRBD1 matching 10 bases. The CDR3 extends over 15 amino acids. The germline gives CDR1 MNHNY, CDR2 SVGAGI (reference sequence). V lost 5 bases to trimming and J lost 3 bases; unmatched junction nucleotides: 6. The CDR3 DNA reads as TGTGCCAGCAGTACCGGGACAGGGGAATACACTGAAGCTTTCTTT. This gives the protein CASSTGTGEYTEAFF.

This clonotype rates as medium-sized. The chain is built from TRBV7-8 and TRBJ1-4, with no clear D. V lost 1 base and J 5 bases, leaving 11 bases between the germline ends. Germline-derived CDR1 and CDR2 are SGHVS and FQNEAQ. CDR3 length equals 15 residues. CDR3 coding DNA: TGTGCCAGCAGCTTAGGTGCGAGAGTAAATGAAAAACTGTTTTTT. This gives the protein CASSLGARVNEKLFF.

This CDR3 reads CASSLPPVGDFTDTQYF. The CDR3 DNA sequence: TGTGCCAGCAGTCTCCCCCCCGTCGGGGATTTCACAGATACGCAGTATTTT. The V and J genes are TRBV28 and TRBJ2-3; a possible D gene is TRBD2 (5 bases). Trimming shortened V by 5 bases and J by 2 bases, and 20 bases separated the two germline ends. The germline V gene encodes CDR1 MDHEN and CDR2 SYDVKM. The CDR3 has 17 residues. The variable domain in full, completed from reference TRBV28 and TRBJ2-3, reads DVKVTQSSRYLVKRTGEKVFLECVQDMDHENMFWYRQDPGLGLRLIYFSYDVKMKEKGDIPEGYSVSREKKERFSLILESASTNQTSMYLCASSLPPVGDFTDTQYFGPGTRLTVL.

This clonotype showed up just a few times. The chain is built from TRBV28 and TRBJ2-2; 8 bases line up with TRBD1. The length of the CDR3 is 16 residues. Germline V gene data show CDR1 as MDHEN and CDR2 as SYDVKM. V lost 2 bases to trimming and J lost 5 bases; unmatched junction nucleotides: 7. The CDR3 DNA sequence: TGTGCCAGCAGTTTACCCCCGGACAGGGTTACCGGGGAGCTGTTTTTT. Its translation is CASSLPPDRVTGELFF.

The rearrangement uses TRBV11-2 and TRBJ2-7; 8 bases agree with TRBD1. The germline V gene has CDR1 SGHAT and CDR2 FQNNGV. This CDR3 spans 16 amino acids. Trimming removed 5 bases from V and 1 base from J; junction bases left unmatched: 10. The CDR3: CASSHDRGKASYEQYF. CDR3 DNA: TGTGCCAGCAGCCACGACAGGGGAAAGGCGTCCTACGAGCAGTACTTC.

This clonotype appeared once. The chain recombines TRBV27 with TRBJ2-1; 7 positions agree with TRBD2. CDR1 and CDR2 from the germline V gene are MNHEY and SMNVEV (reference sequence). The ends lost 10 bases at V and 4 bases at J; junction bases unmatched: 10. The CDR3 contains 14 residues. The CDR3 DNA follows: TGTGCCACCGCGCTAACGGGGGGATACAATGAGCAGTTCTTC. Amino acid sequence: CATALTGGYNEQFF.

The CDR3 DNA is TGCAGTGCTAGTTTACAGGAAAGGATGGATGAGCAGTTCTTC. It translates to CSASLQERMDEQFF. The chain employs TRBV20-1 and TRBJ2-1; D might be TRBD1 (5 bases). V was clipped by 3 bases and J by 8 bases, with 17 bases between them. Germline assignment: CDR1 DFQATT and CDR2 SNEGSKA (reference sequence). CDR3 size: 14 residues.

This clonotype was seen repeatedly, ten times or more. This chain connects TRBV12-5 to TRBJ1-5, with 12 bases matching TRBD1. CDR1 is LGHNT and CDR2 is FRNRAP in the germline V gene. Trimming at V came to 4 bases and at J to 3 bases, leaving 13 bases not matched to a gene. There are 19 residues in the CDR3. This CDR3 reads CASGSSRDRGHLNNQPQHF. CDR3 in DNA: TGTGCTAGTGGTTCCTCCCGGGACAGGGGGCATCTAAACAATCAGCCCCAGCATTTT.

This chain links TRBV7-9 with TRBJ1-4; D gene unclear. Germline CDR1 is SEHNR and CDR2 is FQNEAQ (reference sequence). The CDR3 consists of 19 residues. Trimming cost V 5 bases and J 0 bases, with 22 bases left between them. The CDR3 DNA sequence: TGTGCCAGCAGCCATGGACGGGATCCGGTTGGAGCAACTAATGAAAAACTGTTTTTT. It yields the protein CASSHGRDPVGATNEKLFF.

The CDR3 sequence is CASSSDGIRTDTQYF. The CDR3 DNA reads as TGTGCCAGCAGTAGCGACGGGATCCGCACAGATACGCAGTATTTT. The chain has TRBV6-2 or TRBV6-3 and TRBJ2-3; D is perhaps TRBD2 (5 bases). V shed 5 bases and J shed 1 base, with 13 bases lying between them. CDR1 is MNHEY and CDR2 is SVGEGT in the germline V gene. This CDR3 comprises 15 residues.

This rearrangement joins TRBV5-4 to TRBJ2-7; D is possibly TRBD1 (6 bases). Germline V gene data show CDR1 as SGHNT and CDR2 as YYREEE (reference sequence). The CDR3 has 13 amino acids. V dropped 0 bases and J dropped 4 bases, with 8 bases sitting between them. The DNA of the CDR3 is TGTGCCAGCAGCTTGGGTGGACAGTACGAGCAGTACTTC. This codes for CASSLGGQYEQYF.